The clone carrying this T cell receptor (beta chain) was picked up a small number of times. The entry originates in a study of cytomegalovirus exposure and HLA in healthy donors. Vbeta (60) and Jbeta (13) primers were used in the PCR. TCRdb keeps only in-frame clones here, not all; method: immunoSEQ multiplex PCR. The table includes about 160,000 clones, 63% detected once. The sample taken for sequencing was PBMCs. This sequence was found in a woman aged 55-69 years in good health and CMV-seropositive.

The CDR3 bases are TGCGCCAGCAAGCCCTTAGCGGGGGGGGAGTACGAGCAGTACTTC. Translated: CASKPLAGGEYEQYF. This chain links TRBV5-1 with TRBJ2-7; 11 nucleotides match TRBD2. CDR1 is SGHRS and CDR2 is YFSETQ in the germline V gene. This CDR3 contains 15 residues. V was clipped by 6 bases and J by 4 bases; unmatched bases: 9.